The following is a T cell receptor (beta chain) sequence with its context. Its cognate antigen is unknown. The isolated RNA, all of it, was reverse transcribed, so expressed TCRB transcripts were what got sequenced. Clones were read by immunoSEQ multiplex PCR, and TCRdb kept only the in-frame ones, dropping some. The sample holds 230,000 or so clones, 16% seen once. This specimen comes from a study of beta chain features in type 1 diabetes. Study-level results: In every one of the four CD4+ subsets, TCRB CDR3s were moderately but significantly shorter in Type 1 diabetes patients. Insertions were fewer and deletions more numerous at VDJ junctions in type 1 diabetes patients.

Germline V CDR1 and CDR2: SGHRS, YFSETQ. The V segment lost 4 bases and the J segment 5 bases; nucleotides outside the gene matches: 3. This CDR3 is 13 amino acids long. The specimen sequenced was naive CD4+ T cells from blood. V usage is TRBV5-1 and J usage is TRBJ2-7, with 10 positions matching TRBD2. The TCR was taken from a man aged 30-40 years with type 1 diabetes. CDR3 sequence reads: CASSLAGENEQYF. CDR3 in DNA: TGCGCCAGCAGCCTAGCGGGAGAAAACGAGCAGTACTTC. Based on the CDR3 plus reference TRBV5-1 and TRBJ2-7, the full variable domain is KAGVTQTPRYLIKTRGQQVTLSCSPISGHRSVSWYQQTPGQGLQFLFEYFSETQRNKGNFPGRFSGRQFSNSRSEMNVSTLELGDSALYLCASSLAGENEQYFGPGTRLTVT.